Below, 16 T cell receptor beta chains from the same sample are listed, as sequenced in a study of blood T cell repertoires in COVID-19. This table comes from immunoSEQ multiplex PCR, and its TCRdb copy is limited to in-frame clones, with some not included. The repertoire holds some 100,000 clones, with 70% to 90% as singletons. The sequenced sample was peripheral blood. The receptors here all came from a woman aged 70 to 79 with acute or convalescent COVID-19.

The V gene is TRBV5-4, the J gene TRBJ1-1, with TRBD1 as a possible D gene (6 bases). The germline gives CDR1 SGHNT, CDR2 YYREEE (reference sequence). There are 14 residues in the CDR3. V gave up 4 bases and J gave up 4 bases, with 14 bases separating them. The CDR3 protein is CASSPQQGTTEAFF. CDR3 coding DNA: TGTGCCAGCAGCCCCCAACAGGGAACCACTGAAGCTTTCTTT.

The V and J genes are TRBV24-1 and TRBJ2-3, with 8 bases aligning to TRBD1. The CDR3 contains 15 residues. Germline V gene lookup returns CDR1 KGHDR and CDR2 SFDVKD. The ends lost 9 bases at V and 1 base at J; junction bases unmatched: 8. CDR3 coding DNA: TGTGCCACCTGCAAGACAGGGGTGGGCACAGATACGCAGTATTTT. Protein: CATCKTGVGTDTQYF.

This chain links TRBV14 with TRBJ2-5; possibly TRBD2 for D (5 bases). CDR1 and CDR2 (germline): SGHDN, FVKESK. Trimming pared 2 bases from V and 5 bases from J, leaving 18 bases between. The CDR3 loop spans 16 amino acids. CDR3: CASSQPETNTRETQYF. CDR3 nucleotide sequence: TGTGCCAGCAGCCAACCGGAGACTAATACTCGGGAGACCCAGTACTTC.

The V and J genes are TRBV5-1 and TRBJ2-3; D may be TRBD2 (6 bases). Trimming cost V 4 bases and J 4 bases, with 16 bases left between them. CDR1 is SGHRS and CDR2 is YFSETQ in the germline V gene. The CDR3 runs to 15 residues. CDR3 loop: CASSPGGIPPDTQYF. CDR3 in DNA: TGCGCCAGCAGCCCTGGGGGGATCCCTCCAGATACGCAGTATTTT.

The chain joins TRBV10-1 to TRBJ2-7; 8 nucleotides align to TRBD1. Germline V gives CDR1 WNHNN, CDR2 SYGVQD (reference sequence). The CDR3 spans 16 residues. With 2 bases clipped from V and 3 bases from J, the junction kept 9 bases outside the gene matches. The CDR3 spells CASSERSRQGFYEQYF. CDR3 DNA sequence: TGCGCCAGCAGTGAGCGATCCCGACAGGGGTTCTACGAGCAGTACTTC.

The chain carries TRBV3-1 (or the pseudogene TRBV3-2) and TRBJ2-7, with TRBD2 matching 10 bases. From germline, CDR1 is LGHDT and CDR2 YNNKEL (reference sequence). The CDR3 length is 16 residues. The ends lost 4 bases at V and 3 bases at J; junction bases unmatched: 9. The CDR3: CASSPELAGALYEQYF. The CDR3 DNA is TGTGCCAGCAGCCCAGAGCTAGCGGGAGCTCTCTACGAGCAGTACTTC.

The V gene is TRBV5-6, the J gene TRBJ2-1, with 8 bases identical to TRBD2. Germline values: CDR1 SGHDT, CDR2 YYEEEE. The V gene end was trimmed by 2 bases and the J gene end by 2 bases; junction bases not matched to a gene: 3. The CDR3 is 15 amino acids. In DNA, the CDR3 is TGTGCCAGCAGCTTACTAGCGGACGCCTACAATGAGCAGTTCTTC. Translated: CASSLLADAYNEQFF.

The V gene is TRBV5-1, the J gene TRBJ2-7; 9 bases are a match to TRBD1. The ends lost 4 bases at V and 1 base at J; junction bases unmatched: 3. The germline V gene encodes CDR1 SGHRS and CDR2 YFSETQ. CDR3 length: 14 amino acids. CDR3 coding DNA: TGCGCCAGCAGCGTGGACAGGGGATCCTACGAGCAGTACTTC. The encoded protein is CASSVDRGSYEQYF.

For the CDR3, the DNA is TGTGCCAGCAGTATATCAGGGGAACGGAACACTGAAGCTTTCTTT. Protein: CASSISGERNTEAFF. The chain couples TRBV2 to TRBJ1-1, with a weak D call TRBD1 (6 bases). This CDR3 spans 15 amino acids. Germline CDR1 SNHLY, CDR2 FYNNEI. With 5 bases removed from V and 1 base from J, the gap between germline ends came to 14 bases.

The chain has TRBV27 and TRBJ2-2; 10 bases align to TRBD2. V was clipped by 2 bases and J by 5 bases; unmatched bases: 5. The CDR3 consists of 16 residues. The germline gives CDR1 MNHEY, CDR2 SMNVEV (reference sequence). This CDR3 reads CASSLALAGTTGELFF. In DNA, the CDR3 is TGTGCCAGCAGTTTAGCACTAGCGGGGACGACCGGGGAGCTGTTTTTT.

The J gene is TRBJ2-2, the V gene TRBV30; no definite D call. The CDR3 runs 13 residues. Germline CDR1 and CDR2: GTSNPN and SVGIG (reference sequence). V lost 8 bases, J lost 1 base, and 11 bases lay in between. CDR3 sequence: CAGKELNTGELFF. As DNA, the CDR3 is TGTGCCGGGAAGGAGTTGAACACCGGGGAGCTGTTTTTT.

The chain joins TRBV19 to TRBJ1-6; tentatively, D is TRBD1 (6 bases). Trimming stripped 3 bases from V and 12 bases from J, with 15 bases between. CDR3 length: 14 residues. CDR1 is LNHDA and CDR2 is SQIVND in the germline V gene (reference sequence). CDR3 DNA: TGTGCCAGTAGTATCGGACAGTTTTGGGAACCCCTCCACTTT. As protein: CASSIGQFWEPLHF.

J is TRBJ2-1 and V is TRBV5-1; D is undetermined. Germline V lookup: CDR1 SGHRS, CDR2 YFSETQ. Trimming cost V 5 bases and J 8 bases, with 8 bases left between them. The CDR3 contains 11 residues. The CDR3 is CASSRIDEQFF. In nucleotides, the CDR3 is TGCGCCAGCAGTCGAATAGATGAGCAGTTCTTC.

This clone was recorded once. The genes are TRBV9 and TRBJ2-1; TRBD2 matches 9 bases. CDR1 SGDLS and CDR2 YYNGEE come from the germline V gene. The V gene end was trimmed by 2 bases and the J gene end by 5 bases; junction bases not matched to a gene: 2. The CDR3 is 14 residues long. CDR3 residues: CASSVGGGDNEQFF. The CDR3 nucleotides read TGTGCCAGCAGCGTCGGCGGGGGGGACAATGAGCAGTTCTTC. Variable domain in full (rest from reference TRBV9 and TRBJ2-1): DSGVTQTPKHLITATGQRVTLRCSPRSGDLSVYWYQQSLDQGLQFLIQYYNGEERAKGNILERFSAQQFPDLHSELNLSSLELGDSALYFCASSVGGGDNEQFFGPGTRLTVL.

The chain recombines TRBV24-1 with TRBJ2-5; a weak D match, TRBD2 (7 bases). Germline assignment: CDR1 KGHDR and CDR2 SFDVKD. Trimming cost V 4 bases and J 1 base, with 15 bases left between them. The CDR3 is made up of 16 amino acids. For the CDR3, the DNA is TGTGCCACCAGTGACCCTGGTAGGGGGGGCCAAGAGACCCAGTACTTC. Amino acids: CATSDPGRGGQETQYF.

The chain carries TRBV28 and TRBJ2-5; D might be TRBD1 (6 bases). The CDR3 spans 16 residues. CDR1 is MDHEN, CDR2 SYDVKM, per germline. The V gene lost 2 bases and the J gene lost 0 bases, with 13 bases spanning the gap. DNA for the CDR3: TGTGCCAGCAGTTTAGTCCCGACAGGCTACCAAGAGACCCAGTACTTC. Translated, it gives CASSLVPTGYQETQYF. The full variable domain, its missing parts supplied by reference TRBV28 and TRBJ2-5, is DVKVTQSSRYLVKRTGEKVFLECVQDMDHENMFWYRQDPGLGLRLIYFSYDVKMKEKGDIPEGYSVSREKKERFSLILESASTNQTSMYLCASSLVPTGYQETQYFGPGTRLLVL.